Presented here are 9 T cell receptor beta chains from one specimen sequenced in a study of blood T cells in healthy people across ages (dated by TCRdb to about 2015). The library came from 5' RACE. Instrument used: Illumina HiSeq 2500. A second about 6 to 11 cycle PCR used a sample-barcoded 5' primer and a J-beta primer mix. The public reads were reprocessed in TCRdb via fastp at Q25 and MiXCR, keeping in-frame beta chains. Rows matching on CDR3 protein sequence are summarized as one entry with the most common DNA and genes. The sample yields 550,000 to 750,000 distinct CDR3 sequences; around a fifth were counted once. Approximately 3.7% of the sample is taken by the ten largest. Sequenced sample: blood. Receptors originate from a man between 65 and 80 years old in good health.

The chain uses TRBV6-2 or TRBV6-3 and TRBJ1-4, with unresolved D. In germline, CDR1 is MNHEY, CDR2 SVGEGT. This CDR3 is built from 14 residues. Trimming removed 3 bases from V and 1 base from J, with 6 bases in between. The CDR3 DNA sequence: TGTGCCAGCAGTTATCGGGTAACTAATGAAAAACTGTTTTTT. Protein: CASSYRVTNEKLFF.

The gene calls are TRBV23-1 and TRBJ1-2; 7 bases fit TRBD1. TRBV23-1 counts as an open reading frame of uncertain function. J gave up 1 base and V 3 bases, and 5 bases lay outside the gene matches. The CDR3 covers 15 residues. For the CDR3, the DNA is TGCGCCAGCAGTCAGCCGACAGGGAGTAACTATGGCTACACCTTC. This encodes CASSQPTGSNYGYTF.

The chain links TRBV12-3 or TRBV12-4 to TRBJ2-6; TRBD2 matches at 9 bases. V lost 3 bases, J lost 1 base, and 7 bases stayed unmatched. The CDR3 runs 18 residues. The CDR3 DNA reads as TGTGCCAGCAGTTTCGTGCGGGAGGGCCGATCTGGGGCCAACGTCCTGACTTTC. This codes for CASSFVREGRSGANVLTF.

The chain employs TRBV5-1 and TRBJ2-2; tentatively, D is TRBD1 (5 bases). The CDR3 spans 16 residues. From germline, CDR1 is SGHRS and CDR2 YFSETQ. V lost 0 bases and J lost 3, with 12 bases in between. The CDR3 is CASSLDGRVDTGELFF. Written as DNA, the CDR3 is TGCGCCAGCAGCTTGGATGGCAGGGTGGACACCGGGGAGCTGTTTTTT.

V gene TRBV29-1 combines with J gene TRBJ2-5; 9 positions agree with TRBD1. CDR3 length equals 14 residues. J gave up 4 bases and V 6 bases, and 9 bases lay outside the gene matches. Germline CDR1 and CDR2: SQVTM and ANQGSEA. CDR3 coding DNA: TGCAGCGTAGAGTGGACAGGGGCCATAGAGACCCAGTACTTC. Its protein is CSVEWTGAIETQYF.

CDR3 sequence reads: CASSEKRTAYGYTF. The CDR3 DNA reads TGTGCCAGCAGTGAAAAAAGGACGGCCTATGGCTACACCTTC. The chain recombines TRBV6-1 with TRBJ1-2, with D unresolved. The CDR3 covers 14 residues. The V and J ends lost 2 bases and 4 bases respectively, with 11 bases between them. Germline V gene lookup returns CDR1 MNHNS and CDR2 SASEGT.

The table lists this clonotype with many counts. The chain links TRBV29-1 to TRBJ2-6; D is undetermined. V was pared by 6 bases and J by 3 bases, with 6 bases between. This CDR3 is built from 12 residues. CDR1 SQVTM and CDR2 ANQGSEA come from the germline V gene. The CDR3 region has the DNA TGCAGCGTGGAGAGTGGGGCCAACGTCCTGACTTTC. As protein: CSVESGANVLTF.

The table lists this clonotype with a few counts. Mismatch with germline at one junction end may stem from a read error. This chain joins TRBV15 and TRBJ2-5; 7 bases map to TRBD1. Germline V CDR1 and CDR2: LNHNV, YYDKDF (reference sequence). The CDR3 has 15 amino acids. DNA of the CDR3: TGTGCCACCAGCAGAGGAGTACAGGGGCAAGGGACCCAGTACTTC. Residues: CATSRGVQGQGTQYF. Full variable domain (rest looked up from reference TRBV15 and TRBJ2-5): DAMVIQNPRYQVTQFGKPVTLSCSQTLNHNVMYWYQQKSSQAPKLLFHYYDKDFNNEADTPDNFQSRRPNTSFCFLDIRSPGLGDTAMYLCATSRGVQGQGTQYFGPGTRLLVL.

The V gene is TRBV20-1, the J gene TRBJ1-4; 9 positions match TRBD1. The CDR3 covers 13 residues. V was clipped by 4 bases and J by 4 bases; unmatched bases: 1. CDR1 is DFQATT and CDR2 is SNEGSKA in the germline V gene (reference sequence). The CDR3 protein is CSAKGQGNEKLFF. CDR3 nucleotide sequence: TGCAGTGCTAAGGGACAGGGTAATGAAAAACTGTTTTTT.